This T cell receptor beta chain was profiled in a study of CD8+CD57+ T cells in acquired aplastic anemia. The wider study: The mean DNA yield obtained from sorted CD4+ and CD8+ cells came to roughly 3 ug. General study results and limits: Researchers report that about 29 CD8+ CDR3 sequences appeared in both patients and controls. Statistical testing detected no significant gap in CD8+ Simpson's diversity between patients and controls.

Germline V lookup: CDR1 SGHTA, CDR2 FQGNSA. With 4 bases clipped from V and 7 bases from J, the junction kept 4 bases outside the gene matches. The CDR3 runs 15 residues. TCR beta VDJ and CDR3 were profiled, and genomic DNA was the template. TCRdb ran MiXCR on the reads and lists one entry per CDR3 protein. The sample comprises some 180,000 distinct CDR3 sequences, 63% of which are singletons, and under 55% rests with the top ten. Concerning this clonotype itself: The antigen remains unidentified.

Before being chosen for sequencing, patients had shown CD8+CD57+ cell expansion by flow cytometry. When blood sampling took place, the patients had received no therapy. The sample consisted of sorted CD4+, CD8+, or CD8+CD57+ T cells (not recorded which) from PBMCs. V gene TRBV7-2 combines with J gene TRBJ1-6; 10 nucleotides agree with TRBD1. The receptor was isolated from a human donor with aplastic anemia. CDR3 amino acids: CASSYRDRGNSPLHF. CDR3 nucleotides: TGTGCCAGCAGCTACCGGGACAGGGGCAATTCACCCCTCCACTTT.